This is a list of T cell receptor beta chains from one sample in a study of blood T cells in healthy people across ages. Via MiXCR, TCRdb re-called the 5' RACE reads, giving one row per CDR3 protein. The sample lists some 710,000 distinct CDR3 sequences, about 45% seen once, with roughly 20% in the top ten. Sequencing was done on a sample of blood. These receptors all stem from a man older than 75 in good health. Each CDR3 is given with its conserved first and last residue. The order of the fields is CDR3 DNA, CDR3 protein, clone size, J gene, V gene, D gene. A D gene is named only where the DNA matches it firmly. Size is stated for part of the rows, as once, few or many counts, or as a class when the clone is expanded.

cdr3_nt: TGTGCCAGCAGCTTGGGACAGAGCGATCAGCCCCAGCATTTT
cdr3_aa: CASSLGQSDQPQHF
clone_size: -
j_call: TRBJ1-5
v_call: TRBV9
d_call: TRBD1

cdr3_nt: TGCAGTGCTGCCCCGGGAACGAACACTGAAGCTTTCTTT
cdr3_aa: CSAAPGTNTEAFF
clone_size: -
j_call: TRBJ1-1
v_call: TRBV20-1
d_call: -

cdr3_nt: TGCAGTGCTAGTCCCTCGGGCGAGGCGGGAAAAGAGACCCAGTACTTC
cdr3_aa: CSASPSGEAGKETQYF
clone_size: -
j_call: TRBJ2-5
v_call: TRBV20-1
d_call: -

cdr3_nt: TGTGCCACCACCGAATCGACAGGGATCTACGAGCAGTACTTC
cdr3_aa: CATTESTGIYEQYF
clone_size: many
j_call: TRBJ2-7
v_call: TRBV15
d_call: TRBD1

cdr3_nt: TGTGCCTGGATGGTTGGAACTGAAGCTTTCTTT
cdr3_aa: CAWMVGTEAFF
clone_size: few
j_call: TRBJ1-1
v_call: TRBV30
d_call: -

cdr3_nt: TGCGCCAGCAGCCGCAGACTGACGGACAGGGATGGCTACACCTTC
cdr3_aa: CASSRRLTDRDGYTF
clone_size: -
j_call: TRBJ1-2
v_call: TRBV4-1
d_call: TRBD1

cdr3_nt: TGCAGTGCTAGTTCCTCCAGGGGCATCACCTACGAGCAGTACTTC
cdr3_aa: CSASSSRGITYEQYF
clone_size: -
j_call: TRBJ2-7
v_call: TRBV20-1
d_call: -

cdr3_nt: TGTGCCACCAGTGCTCCCCCGGCTAGGGGGTCTAGCAATCAGCCCCAGCATTTT
cdr3_aa: CATSAPPARGSSNQPQHF
clone_size: -
j_call: TRBJ1-5
v_call: TRBV24-1
d_call: -

cdr3_nt: TGTGCCAGCAGTGACCGGACGGGGACCACTGAAGCTTTCTTT
cdr3_aa: CASSDRTGTTEAFF
clone_size: -
j_call: TRBJ1-1
v_call: TRBV6-1
d_call: -

cdr3_nt: TGTGCCAGCAGCTTCCCGACTAGCGGGAGGGGACACAAGGAGCAGTTCTTC
cdr3_aa: CASSFPTSGRGHKEQFF
clone_size: -
j_call: TRBJ2-1
v_call: TRBV11-3
d_call: TRBD2

cdr3_nt: TGTGCCAGCAGTTACTCGCCCTCGCTTGGGCTCACCGGGGAGCTGTTTTTT
cdr3_aa: CASSYSPSLGLTGELFF
clone_size: -
j_call: TRBJ2-2
v_call: TRBV6-5
d_call: -

cdr3_nt: TGTGCCAGCAGCATACAGGCGGGAGAGACCTACAATGAGCAGTACTTC
cdr3_aa: CASSIQAGETYNEQYF
clone_size: -
j_call: TRBJ2-7
v_call: TRBV28
d_call: TRBD2

cdr3_nt: TGCAGCGTTGAACGGGATCCCAAAAACATTCAGTACTTC
cdr3_aa: CSVERDPKNIQYF
clone_size: -
j_call: TRBJ2-4
v_call: TRBV29-1
d_call: -

cdr3_nt: TGTGCCAGCAGTCTGGACAGGGGTTCTTCCTACAATGAGCAGTTCTTC
cdr3_aa: CASSLDRGSSYNEQFF
clone_size: many
j_call: TRBJ2-1
v_call: TRBV5-6
d_call: TRBD1

cdr3_nt: TGTGCCAGCAGCTCTTACTGGACTAGCGGAGCCTACGAGCAGTACTTC
cdr3_aa: CASSSYWTSGAYEQYF
clone_size: -
j_call: TRBJ2-7
v_call: TRBV7-9
d_call: TRBD2

cdr3_nt: TGTGCCAGCAGCGTTACAGGGTCCGGGGCCAACGTCCTGACTTTC
cdr3_aa: CASSVTGSGANVLTF
clone_size: many
j_call: TRBJ2-6
v_call: TRBV9
d_call: -

cdr3_nt: TGTGCCACCAGGGACGGGCCTCGAAATGAGCAGTTCTTC
cdr3_aa: CATRDGPRNEQFF
clone_size: few
j_call: TRBJ2-1
v_call: TRBV24-1
d_call: -

cdr3_nt: TGTGCCAGCAGCGTTTATAGGGGATATGGCTACACCTTC
cdr3_aa: CASSVYRGYGYTF
clone_size: few
j_call: TRBJ1-2
v_call: TRBV9
d_call: -

cdr3_nt: TGCAGTGCTAGAGCCGGACTAGCGGGAGTAGCCTACGAGCAGTACTTC
cdr3_aa: CSARAGLAGVAYEQYF
clone_size: few
j_call: TRBJ2-7
v_call: TRBV20-1
d_call: TRBD2

cdr3_nt: TGTGCCATCACTGGGACTAGCGGTGGGAATGAGCAGTTCTTC
cdr3_aa: CAITGTSGGNEQFF
clone_size: -
j_call: TRBJ2-1
v_call: TRBV10-3
d_call: TRBD2

cdr3_nt: TGTGCCAGCAGCAAAGCCGGGACAGTTGTGGAAAAACTGTTTTTT
cdr3_aa: CASSKAGTVVEKLFF
clone_size: -
j_call: TRBJ1-4
v_call: TRBV7-9
d_call: TRBD1

cdr3_nt: TGCGCCAGCAGCCCCGACAGAACTACCTATGGCCACACCTTC
cdr3_aa: CASSPDRTTYGHTF
clone_size: -
j_call: TRBJ1-2
v_call: TRBV5-1
d_call: -

cdr3_nt: TGTGCCAGCAGTTACGACTACAGGGCTAGCACAGATACGCAGTATTTT
cdr3_aa: CASSYDYRASTDTQYF
clone_size: few
j_call: TRBJ2-3
v_call: TRBV28
d_call: -

cdr3_nt: TGTGCCAGCACCTCCGGGGACAGGGTTGGCTACGAGCAGTACTTC
cdr3_aa: CASTSGDRVGYEQYF
clone_size: -
j_call: TRBJ2-7
v_call: TRBV2
d_call: TRBD1

cdr3_nt: TGTGCCAGCAGCTTAGCTAGCGGGGGGACCACAGATACGCAGTATTTT
cdr3_aa: CASSLASGGTTDTQYF
clone_size: -
j_call: TRBJ2-3
v_call: TRBV7-9
d_call: TRBD2

cdr3_nt: TGCAGTGCGGCAGACCCATCTAGCGGCCGGTACAATGAGCAGTACTTC
cdr3_aa: CSAADPSSGRYNEQYF
clone_size: -
j_call: TRBJ2-7
v_call: TRBV20-1
d_call: TRBD2

cdr3_nt: TGTGCCAGCAGCCGTGGACTAGCGGGAGGGAACACCGGGGAGCTGTTTTTT
cdr3_aa: CASSRGLAGGNTGELFF
clone_size: -
j_call: TRBJ2-2
v_call: TRBV12-3/TRBV12-4
d_call: TRBD2

cdr3_nt: TGCAGTGCTAGGGGGACTAGCGGGAGTATAGGGACCCAGTACTTC
cdr3_aa: CSARGTSGSIGTQYF
clone_size: -
j_call: TRBJ2-5
v_call: TRBV20-1
d_call: TRBD2

cdr3_nt: TGTGCCAGCAGCATGGGACTAGCGGGAGTCGGTGAGCAGTTCTTC
cdr3_aa: CASSMGLAGVGEQFF
clone_size: few
j_call: TRBJ2-1
v_call: TRBV14
d_call: TRBD2

cdr3_nt: TGTGCCAGCGCCGGGGCGGGGGCAGTAACCTATGGCTACACCTTC
cdr3_aa: CASAGAGAVTYGYTF
clone_size: once
j_call: TRBJ1-2
v_call: TRBV27
d_call: -

cdr3_nt: TGCAGTGCTAGAGATCAGCGGGGTATTCGTGGCTACACCTTC
cdr3_aa: CSARDQRGIRGYTF
clone_size: -
j_call: TRBJ1-2
v_call: TRBV20-1
d_call: -

cdr3_nt: TGTGCCAGCAGCGTAGACCAGAATGAGCAGTTCTTC
cdr3_aa: CASSVDQNEQFF
clone_size: -
j_call: TRBJ2-1
v_call: TRBV9
d_call: -

cdr3_nt: TGTGCCAGCAGCCCCTCAGTGGGCCATGGCTACACCTTC
cdr3_aa: CASSPSVGHGYTF
clone_size: few
j_call: TRBJ1-2
v_call: TRBV12-3/TRBV12-4
d_call: -

cdr3_nt: TGTGCCAGCAGCTTAAGGGGACTAGCGGGAGACGAGCAGTACTTC
cdr3_aa: CASSLRGLAGDEQYF
clone_size: many
j_call: TRBJ2-7
v_call: TRBV7-2
d_call: TRBD2

cdr3_nt: TGCGCCAGCAGGTCCCCTAGGACTAGCGGGAGTAGCGAGCAGTACTTC
cdr3_aa: CASRSPRTSGSSEQYF
clone_size: -
j_call: TRBJ2-7
v_call: TRBV28
d_call: TRBD2

cdr3_nt: TGCAGTGCTAGGGGACTAGCGGAGCTCACAGATACGCAGTATTTT
cdr3_aa: CSARGLAELTDTQYF
clone_size: many
j_call: TRBJ2-3
v_call: TRBV20-1
d_call: TRBD2

cdr3_nt: TGTGCCAGCAATTTTCGGAGGTCTAGCACAGATACGCAGTATTTT
cdr3_aa: CASNFRRSSTDTQYF
clone_size: -
j_call: TRBJ2-3
v_call: TRBV7-2
d_call: -

cdr3_nt: TGTGCCAGCAGGTCAGGGACTAGCGGGAGAAAGGCCAAAAACATTCAGTACTTC
cdr3_aa: CASRSGTSGRKAKNIQYF
clone_size: few
j_call: TRBJ2-4
v_call: TRBV21-1
d_call: -

cdr3_nt: TGTGCCAGCAGTTTATGGGCTAACTATGGCTACACCTTC
cdr3_aa: CASSLWANYGYTF
clone_size: few
j_call: TRBJ1-2
v_call: TRBV12-3/TRBV12-4
d_call: -

cdr3_nt: TGTGCCAGCAGCCAAGATTCCGGGACAGGGGGATCTGGCTACACCTTC
cdr3_aa: CASSQDSGTGGSGYTF
clone_size: -
j_call: TRBJ1-2
v_call: TRBV4-2
d_call: TRBD1

cdr3_nt: TGTGCCAGCAGCTTATCAACAGGCAGACTACTCGCTGGGGCCAACGTCCTGACTTTC
cdr3_aa: CASSLSTGRLLAGANVLTF
clone_size: -
j_call: TRBJ2-6
v_call: TRBV11-2
d_call: -

cdr3_nt: TGCAGTGCTAGAAGTCCGCTAGCGGGTTGGAATGAGCAGTTCTTC
cdr3_aa: CSARSPLAGWNEQFF
clone_size: many
j_call: TRBJ2-1
v_call: TRBV20-1
d_call: TRBD2

cdr3_nt: TGTGCCAGCACCGGGACCACCGAGGGGACCCAGTTCTTC
cdr3_aa: CASTGTTEGTQFF
clone_size: -
j_call: TRBJ2-1
v_call: TRBV6-2/TRBV6-3
d_call: -

cdr3_nt: TGTGCCAGCAGAACCTCAGCGGACATTCAGTACTTC
cdr3_aa: CASRTSADIQYF
clone_size: few
j_call: TRBJ2-4
v_call: TRBV6-2/TRBV6-3
d_call: -

cdr3_nt: TGTGCCAGCAGCGGGGGTAACGTGGGCCAAGAGACCCAGTACTTC
cdr3_aa: CASSGGNVGQETQYF
clone_size: -
j_call: TRBJ2-5
v_call: TRBV9
d_call: -